Below, 27 T cell receptor beta chains from the same sample are listed, as sequenced in a study of OX40 agonist ivuxolimab in advanced cancers. Profiling relied on immunoSEQ multiplex PCR, and the TCRdb table lists in-frame clones only, not all of them. The profile covers 70,000 to 80,000 clones, with about 81% appearing a single time and 4.5% to 6% taken by the ten largest. The sequences come from CD4+ or CD8+ T cells sorted from blood, collected in a trial of the OX40 agonist ivuxolimab. All receptors derive from an adult with an advanced solid tumor such as melanoma, head and neck, liver or kidney cancer.

The chain uses TRBV7-6 and TRBJ1-5; no definite D call. The germline V gene encodes CDR1 SGHVS and CDR2 FNYEAQ. This CDR3 region has 14 residues. Trimming pared 5 bases from V and 1 base from J, leaving 9 bases between. CDR3 protein: CASSPTGSNQPQHF. As DNA, the CDR3 is TGTGCCAGCAGCCCCACCGGGAGCAATCAGCCCCAGCATTTT.

This chain connects TRBV7-2 to TRBJ1-1, with D maybe TRBD1 (6 bases). This CDR3 spans 13 amino acids. Trimming took 4 bases from V and 7 from J, leaving 13 bases between them. Per the germline V gene, CDR1 is SGHTA and CDR2 is FQGNSA. As DNA, the CDR3 is TGTGCCAGCAGCTCTCAGGCGGACAGTGAAGCTTTCTTT. It specifies CASSSQADSEAFF.

The chain joins TRBV7-2 to TRBJ1-1; D is ambiguous. V lost 3 bases and J 2 bases, leaving 7 bases between the germline ends. There are 13 residues in the CDR3. Germline-derived CDR1 and CDR2 are SGHTA and FQGNSA. The CDR3 region has the DNA TGTGCCAGCAGCTTGAATAGAAACACTGAAGCTTTCTTT. Protein: CASSLNRNTEAFF.

The genes are TRBV5-1 and TRBJ2-5; D is uncertain. CDR1 is SGHRS and CDR2 is YFSETQ in the germline V gene. The CDR3 is 14 amino acids. Trimming pared 0 bases from V and 4 bases from J, leaving 10 bases between. CDR3 sequence reads: CASSLGRSLETQYF. CDR3 DNA sequence: TGCGCCAGCAGCTTGGGTAGGAGTTTAGAGACCCAGTACTTC.

This chain uses TRBV19 with TRBJ2-1, with D hard to call. V was shortened by 6 bases and J by 5 bases, with 2 bases between the two germline ends. The CDR3 has 10 residues. CDR1 and CDR2 (germline): LNHDA, SQIVND (reference sequence). The CDR3 DNA reads TGTGCCAGTAGCAACAATGAGCAGTTCTTC. Amino acid sequence: CASSNNEQFF.

This clone was seen more than once but under ten times. The gene calls are TRBV6-5 and TRBJ1-6; weak D call: TRBD1 (5 bases). V lost 0 bases and J lost 15, with 9 bases in between. The germline CDR1 and CDR2 sequences are MNHEY and SVGAGI. This CDR3 has 12 amino acids. CDR3 loop: CASSYSRGFLHF. The CDR3 region has the DNA TGTGCCAGCAGTTACTCAAGGGGATTCCTCCACTTT.

The rearrangement joins TRBV2 to TRBJ1-2; 7 nucleotides match TRBD1. This CDR3 is built from 13 residues. In germline, CDR1 is SNHLY, CDR2 FYNNEI. With 5 bases clipped from V and 5 bases from J, the junction kept 5 bases outside the gene matches. The DNA of the CDR3 is TGTGCCAGCAGTACCCGGGACAGTTATGGCTACACCTTC. It is translated as CASSTRDSYGYTF.

This clone was counted once. The chain combines TRBV18 with TRBJ1-1; D ambiguous. Germline assignment: CDR1 KGHSH and CDR2 LQKENI. V lost 3 bases and J 7 bases, leaving 15 bases between the germline ends. This CDR3 region has 14 residues. CDR3 nucleotides: TGTGCCAGCTCACCTACGGAGGGAAAGGGTGAAGCTTTCTTT. This translates into CASSPTEGKGEAFF. Looking up the rest from reference TRBV18 and TRBJ1-1 gives the full variable domain: NAGVMQNPRHLVRRRGQEARLRCSPMKGHSHVYWYRQLPEEGLKFMVYLQKENIIDESGMPKERFSAEFPKEGPSILRIQQVVRGDSAAYFCASSPTEGKGEAFFGQGTRLTVV.

The rearrangement uses TRBV11-2 and TRBJ2-3, with TRBD1 identical over 9 bases. The J segment lost 0 bases and the V segment lost 4 bases, leaving 8 bases of the junction unmatched. The CDR3 contains 17 residues. Germline V gives CDR1 SGHAT, CDR2 FQNNGV. The DNA of the CDR3 is TGTGCCAGCAGCTCGGACAGGGGAATTTATAGCACAGATACGCAGTATTTT. Translating gives CASSSDRGIYSTDTQYF.

The chain employs TRBV19 and TRBJ2-7; D unclear. The CDR3 consists of 11 residues. Between the trimmed V and J ends, which lost 3 bases and 5 bases, there was a span of 5 bases. Per germline, CDR1 LNHDA and CDR2 SQIVND (reference sequence). CDR3 protein: CASSMGNEQYF. Written as DNA, the CDR3 is TGTGCCAGTAGTATGGGGAACGAGCAGTACTTC.

V and J are TRBV7-6 and TRBJ1-1; D remains unclear. This CDR3 is built from 12 residues. The germline gives CDR1 SGHVS, CDR2 FNYEAQ. V gave up 8 bases and J gave up 1 base, with 8 bases separating them. CDR3 nucleotide sequence: TGTGCCAGCGGTCCCAGGAACACTGAAGCTTTCTTT. Translating it yields CASGPRNTEAFF.

The chain combines TRBV7-9 with TRBJ1-4; no definite D call. Germline lookup yields CDR1 SEHNR and CDR2 FQNEAQ (reference sequence). The CDR3 totals 15 residues. Trimming stripped 6 bases from V and 7 bases from J, with 18 bases between. The CDR3: CASSPPRRLGEKLFF. As DNA, the CDR3 is TGTGCCAGCAGTCCCCCCAGGCGTCTGGGTGAAAAACTGTTTTTT.

This chain connects TRBV27 to TRBJ2-3; D assignment may be TRBD1 or TRBD2 (5 bases each). Deletions cut 6 bases from V and 6 bases from J, with 13 bases between. The germline V gene has CDR1 MNHEY and CDR2 SMNVEV (reference sequence). This CDR3 is built from 13 residues. The DNA for the CDR3 is TGTGCCAGCAGGGACTTTGGGGCGGATACGCAGTATTTT. Amino acids: CASRDFGADTQYF.

V is TRBV6-1 and J is TRBJ1-2, with D hard to call. Per the germline V gene, CDR1 is MNHNS and CDR2 is SASEGT. The germline V and J ends were trimmed by 3 bases and 4 bases, with 6 bases remaining between them. This CDR3 comprises 12 residues. This CDR3 is CASSETTYGYTF. The CDR3 nucleotides read TGTGCCAGCAGTGAGACGACCTATGGCTACACCTTC.

This sequence joins TRBV5-1 and TRBJ1-2; tentative D call: TRBD1 (5 bases). Trimming pared 1 base from V and 7 bases from J, leaving 14 bases between. The CDR3 totals 14 residues. CDR1 SGHRS and CDR2 YFSETQ come from the germline V gene. CDR3 sequence reads: CASSLTRDAPGYTF. CDR3 bases: TGCGCCAGCAGCTTGACCCGGGACGCCCCTGGCTACACCTTC. The full variable domain, with the rest looked up from reference TRBV5-1 and TRBJ1-2, is KAGVTQTPRYLIKTRGQQVTLSCSPISGHRSVSWYQQTPGQGLQFLFEYFSETQRNKGNFPGRFSGRQFSNSRSEMNVSTLELGDSALYLCASSLTRDAPGYTFGSGTRLTVV.

Only a few counts were recorded for this clone. The chain has TRBV30 and TRBJ1-1; perhaps TRBD1 as D (6 bases). This CDR3 region has 13 residues. Germline V gene sequence: CDR1 GTSNPN, CDR2 SVGIG (reference sequence). V lost 0 bases and J lost 4, with 9 bases in between. The CDR3 region has the DNA TGTGCCTGGAGTGTAGGAGGGGGCACTGAAGCTTTCTTT. Its protein product is CAWSVGGGTEAFF.

The rearrangement joins TRBV2 to TRBJ1-1; 7 bases fit TRBD1. Per germline, CDR1 SNHLY and CDR2 FYNNEI. There are 13 residues in the CDR3. V lost 6 bases, J lost 1 base, and 2 bases stayed unmatched. The CDR3 DNA sequence: TGTGCCAGCAGGGGGGACAGGAACACTGAAGCTTTCTTT. Translated: CASRGDRNTEAFF.

This chain uses TRBV11-2 with TRBJ2-7; D is undetermined. The CDR3 length is 13 residues. Trimming removed 7 bases from V and 6 bases from J, with 16 bases in between. The germline V gene has CDR1 SGHAT and CDR2 FQNNGV. CDR3 residues: CASTDLNLGEQYF. The CDR3 DNA is TGTGCCAGCACTGACCTTAATCTTGGCGAGCAGTACTTC.

This chain joins TRBV27 and TRBJ1-1; D remains unclear. The CDR3 spans 14 residues. Germline V gives CDR1 MNHEY, CDR2 SMNVEV (reference sequence). The V end was cut by 6 bases, the J end by 2 bases, with 13 bases between. CDR3 coding DNA: TGTGCCAGCAGCCCTGTGAGACTCAACACTGAAGCTTTCTTT. It is translated as CASSPVRLNTEAFF.

The rearrangement uses TRBV18 and TRBJ2-1; tentative D call: TRBD2 (5 bases). The CDR3 contains 15 residues. V was clipped by 2 bases and J by 5 bases, with 13 bases between them. Per germline, CDR1 KGHSH and CDR2 LQKENI. Here the CDR3 reads CASSPVRYGDNEQFF. The CDR3 nucleotides read TGTGCCAGCTCACCAGTCCGGTACGGGGACAATGAGCAGTTCTTC.

This chain uses TRBV19 with TRBJ2-3; D tentatively fits TRBD1 or TRBD2 (5 bases each). This CDR3 is built from 13 residues. V was cut by 7 bases and J by 11 bases, with 19 bases left in between. CDR1 is LNHDA and CDR2 is SQIVND in the germline V gene (reference sequence). CDR3 region: CASTGAYGRGQYF. DNA of the CDR3: TGTGCCAGTACCGGGGCTTACGGTCGAGGGCAGTATTTT.

This clone was counted once. The chain links TRBV6-6 to TRBJ1-2; TRBD1 is a possible D gene (5 bases). Looked up from germline, CDR1 is MNHNY and CDR2 is SVGAGI (reference sequence). Trimming took off 10 bases at V and 4 bases at J, with 16 bases between the two ends. This CDR3 contains 13 residues. Written as DNA, the CDR3 is TGTGCCAACCGCGGGGGAAATGGCTATGGCTACACCTTC. It codes for CANRGGNGYGYTF.

This chain joins TRBV21-1 and TRBJ2-6; the DNA was not used to check the table's D call, TRBD2. TRBV21-1 is a known pseudogene. This CDR3 region has 19 residues. The CDR3 region is CASSNPGALSGFGANVLTF. The CDR3, as DNA: TGTGCCAGCAGCAACCCGGGAGCATTGTCGGGTTTTGGGGCCAACGTCCTGACTTTC.

This clone is medium-sized (0.01 to 0.1%). The chain uses TRBV7-3 and TRBJ2-1, with 7 bases that match TRBD2. The CDR3 extends over 16 amino acids. The V gene's germline CDR1 is SGHTA and CDR2 FQGTGA. The ends lost 5 bases at V and 6 bases at J; junction bases unmatched: 13. In DNA, the CDR3 is TGTGCCAGCAGCCCCTCCGGTGTGGGAGGGAGCAATGAGCAGTTCTTC. This sequence encodes CASSPSGVGGSNEQFF. The full variable domain, completed using reference TRBV7-3 and TRBJ2-1, is GAGVSQTPSNKVTEKGKYVELRCDPISGHTALYWYRQSLGQGPEFLIYFQGTGAADDSGLPNDRFFAVRPEGSVSTLKIQRTERGDSAVYLCASSPSGVGGSNEQFFGPGTRLTVL.

This chain uses TRBV11-3 with TRBJ2-1; 9 nucleotides match TRBD1. This CDR3 contains 15 residues. In germline, CDR1 is SGHNT, CDR2 YENEEA. With 8 bases clipped from V and 2 bases from J, the junction kept 7 bases outside the gene matches. The CDR3 bases are TGTGCCAGCGGTCCGGGACAGGGAACCTACAATGAGCAGTTCTTC. Translation gives CASGPGQGTYNEQFF. The whole variable domain, filled in from reference TRBV11-3 and TRBJ2-1, reads EAGVVQSPRYKIIEKKQPVAFWCNPISGHNTLYWYLQNLGQGPELLIRYENEEAVDDSQLPKDRFSAERLKGVDSTLKIQPAELGDSAVYLCASGPGQGTYNEQFFGPGTRLTVL.

The chain has TRBV9 and TRBJ1-1, with D hard to call. Germline assignment: CDR1 SGDLS and CDR2 YYNGEE. V gave up 0 bases and J gave up 1 base, with 4 bases separating them. The CDR3 runs to 13 residues. The CDR3 reads CASSVAGNTEAFF. Written as DNA, the CDR3 is TGTGCCAGCAGCGTAGCGGGGAACACTGAAGCTTTCTTT.

The chain employs TRBV5-1 and TRBJ2-7; D might be TRBD1 (6 bases). CDR3 size: 14 residues. Trimming removed 9 bases at V and 5 bases at J, with 21 bases between. Per germline, CDR1 SGHRS and CDR2 YFSETQ. The CDR3 nucleotides read TGCGCCACCGCTGGGACACCAGGTATCGACGAGCAGTACTTC. Protein product: CATAGTPGIDEQYF. Full variable domain (missing parts from reference TRBV5-1 and TRBJ2-7): KAGVTQTPRYLIKTRGQQVTLSCSPISGHRSVSWYQQTPGQGLQFLFEYFSETQRNKGNFPGRFSGRQFSNSRSEMNVSTLELGDSALYLCATAGTPGIDEQYFGPGTRLTVT.